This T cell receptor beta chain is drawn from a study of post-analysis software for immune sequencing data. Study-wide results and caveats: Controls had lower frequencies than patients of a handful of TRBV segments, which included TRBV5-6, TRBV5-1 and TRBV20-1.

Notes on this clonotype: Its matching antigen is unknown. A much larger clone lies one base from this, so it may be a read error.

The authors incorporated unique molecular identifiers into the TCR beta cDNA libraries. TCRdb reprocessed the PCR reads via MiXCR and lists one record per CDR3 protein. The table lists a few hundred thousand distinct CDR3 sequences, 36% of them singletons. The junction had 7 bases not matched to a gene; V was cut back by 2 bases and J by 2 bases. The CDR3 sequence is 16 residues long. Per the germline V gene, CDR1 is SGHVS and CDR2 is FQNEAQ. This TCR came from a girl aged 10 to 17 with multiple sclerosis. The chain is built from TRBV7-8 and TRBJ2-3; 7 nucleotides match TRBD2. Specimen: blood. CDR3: CASSLYRAGNTDTQYF. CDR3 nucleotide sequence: TGTGCCAGCAGCTTATATCGAGCGGGGAACACAGATACGCAGTATTTT.